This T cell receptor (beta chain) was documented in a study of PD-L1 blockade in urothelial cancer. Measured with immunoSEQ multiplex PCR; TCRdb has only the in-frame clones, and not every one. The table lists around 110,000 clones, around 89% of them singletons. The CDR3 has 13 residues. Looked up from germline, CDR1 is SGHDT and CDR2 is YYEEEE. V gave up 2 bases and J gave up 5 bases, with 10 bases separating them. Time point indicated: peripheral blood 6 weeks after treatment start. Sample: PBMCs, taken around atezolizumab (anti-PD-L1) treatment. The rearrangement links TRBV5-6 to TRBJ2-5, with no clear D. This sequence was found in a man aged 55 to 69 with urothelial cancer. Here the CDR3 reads CASSLPAEETQYF. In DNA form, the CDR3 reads TGTGCCAGCAGCTTACCGGCGGAGGAGACCCAGTACTTC.